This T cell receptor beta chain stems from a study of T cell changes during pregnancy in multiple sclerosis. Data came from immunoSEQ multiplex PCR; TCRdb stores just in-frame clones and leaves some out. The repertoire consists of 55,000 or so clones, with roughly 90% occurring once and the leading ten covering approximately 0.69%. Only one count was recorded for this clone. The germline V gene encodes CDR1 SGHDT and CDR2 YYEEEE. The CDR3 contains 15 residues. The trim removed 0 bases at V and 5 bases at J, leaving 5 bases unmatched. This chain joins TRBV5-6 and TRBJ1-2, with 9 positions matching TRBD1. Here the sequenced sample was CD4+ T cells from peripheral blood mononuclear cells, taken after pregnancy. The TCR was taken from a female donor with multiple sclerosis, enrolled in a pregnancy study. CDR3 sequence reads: CASSLVGQGGYGYTF. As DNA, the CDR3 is TGTGCCAGCAGCTTGGTGGGACAGGGAGGGTATGGCTACACCTTC.